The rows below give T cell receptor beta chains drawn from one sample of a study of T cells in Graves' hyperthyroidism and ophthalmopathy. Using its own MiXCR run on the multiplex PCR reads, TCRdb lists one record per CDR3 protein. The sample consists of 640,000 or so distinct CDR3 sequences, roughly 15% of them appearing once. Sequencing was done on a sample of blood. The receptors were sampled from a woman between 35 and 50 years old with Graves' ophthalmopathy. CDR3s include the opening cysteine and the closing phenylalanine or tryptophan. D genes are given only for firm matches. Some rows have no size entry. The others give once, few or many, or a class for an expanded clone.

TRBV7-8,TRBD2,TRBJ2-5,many,TGTGCCAGCACTCCGTACCTAGCGGGAGGGCTGGAGACCCAGTACTTC,CASTPYLAGGLETQYF
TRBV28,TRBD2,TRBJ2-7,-,TGTGCCACCACCGGGACTAGCGCAATCTACGAGCAGTACTTC,CATTGTSAIYEQYF
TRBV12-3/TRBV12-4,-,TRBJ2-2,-,TGTGCCACCAAGTTCGTCCCCGGGGAGCTGTTTTTT,CATKFVPGELFF
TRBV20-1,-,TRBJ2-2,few,TGCAGTGCTATGGACGTGAACACCGGGGAGCTGTTTTTT,CSAMDVNTGELFF
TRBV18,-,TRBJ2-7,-,TGTGCCAGCTCACCACAAGCGCGACACTACGAGCAGTACTTC,CASSPQARHYEQYF
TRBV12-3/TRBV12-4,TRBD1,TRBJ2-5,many,TGTGCCAGCAGTGGGACAGGGCAAGAGACCCAGTACTTC,CASSGTGQETQYF
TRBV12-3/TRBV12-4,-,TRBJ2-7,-,TGTGCCAGCAGTTCAACTCTAGGCGGGAAGCAGTACTTC,CASSSTLGGKQYF
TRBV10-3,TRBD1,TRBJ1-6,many,TGTGCCATCAGTGGACGGGACAGTAATTCACCCCTCCACTTT,CAISGRDSNSPLHF
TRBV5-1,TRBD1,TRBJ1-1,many,TGCGCCAGCAGCTTGGGCGACAGGGGCACTGAAGCTTTCTTT,CASSLGDRGTEAFF
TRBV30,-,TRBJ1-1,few,TGTGCCTGGACTTGGACAGCGACCACTGAAGCTTTCTTT,CAWTWTATTEAFF
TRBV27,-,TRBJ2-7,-,TGTGCCAGCAGTTTTACGGGGGTGTCCTACGAGCAGTACTTC,CASSFTGVSYEQYF
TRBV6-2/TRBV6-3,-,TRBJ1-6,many,TGTGCCAGCAGTTACGGCGCCTGGGCTGGGAACTCACCCCTCCACTTT,CASSYGAWAGNSPLHF
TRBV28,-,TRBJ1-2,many,TGTGCCAGCAGCCATGGTTATGGCTGCACCTTC,CASSHGYGCTF
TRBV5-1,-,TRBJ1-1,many,TGCGCCAGCAGCTTATCAGGGTTTGGGAACACTGAAGCTTTCTTT,CASSLSGFGNTEAFF
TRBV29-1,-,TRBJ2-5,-,TGCAGCGTTGAGGAAACAGGGCTGGAGACCCAGTACTTC,CSVEETGLETQYF
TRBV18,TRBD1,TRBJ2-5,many,TGTGCCAGCTCACCGGCGGGACAGGGAGGACAAGAGACCCAGTACTTC,CASSPAGQGGQETQYF
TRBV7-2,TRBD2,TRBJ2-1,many,TGTGCCAGCAGCTTAGGCGGGAGCTATGAGCAGTTCTTC,CASSLGGSYEQFF
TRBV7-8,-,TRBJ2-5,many,TGTGCCAGCAGGCTCTCCGGGACTGAGAAGGGGGGGACCCAGTACTTC,CASRLSGTEKGGTQYF
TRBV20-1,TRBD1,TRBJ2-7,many,TGCAGTGCTAGACTATGGGACAGTCGATCGAACGAGCAGTACTTC,CSARLWDSRSNEQYF
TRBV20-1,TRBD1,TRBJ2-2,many,TGCAGTGCTAGACGACAGGGGGGGACCGGGGAGCTGTTTTTT,CSARRQGGTGELFF
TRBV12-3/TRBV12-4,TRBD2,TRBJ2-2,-,TGTGCCAGCAGTTTTAGCGGGGTGGCCGGGGAGCTGTTTTTT,CASSFSGVAGELFF
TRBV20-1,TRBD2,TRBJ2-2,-,TGCAGTGCTAGAGATCTACTACTAGCGGGAGCCCCCGGGGAGCTGTTTTTT,CSARDLLLAGAPGELFF
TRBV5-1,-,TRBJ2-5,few,TGCGCCAGCAGCTTGGAGGGGGTGACTTCGGCGGAGACCCAGTACTTC,CASSLEGVTSAETQYF
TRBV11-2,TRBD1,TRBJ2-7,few,TGTGCCAGCAGCCGTCGGACAGGGGGCGCAGGACGCGAGCAGTACTTC,CASSRRTGGAGREQYF
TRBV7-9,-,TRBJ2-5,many,TGTGCCAGCAGCTCTAGGAATCAAGAGACCCAGTACTTC,CASSSRNQETQYF
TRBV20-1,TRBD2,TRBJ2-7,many,TGCAGTGCTAGAGCTGACCGGGAGGGCCGCTACGAGCAGTACTTC,CSARADREGRYEQYF
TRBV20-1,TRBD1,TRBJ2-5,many,TGCAGTGCTAGAGAGAGAGTTGGGGGGACAGGGCCGAAAGAGACCCAGTACTTC,CSARERVGGTGPKETQYF
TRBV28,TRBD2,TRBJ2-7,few,TGTGCCAGCTATCGGGGCGGGAGCGACGAGCAGTACTTC,CASYRGGSDEQYF
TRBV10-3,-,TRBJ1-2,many,TGTGCCATAGCGGACGCCAAGCGCGATGGCTACACCTTC,CAIADAKRDGYTF
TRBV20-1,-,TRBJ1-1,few,TGCAGTGCTAGTGAGGCAGGAGAAGGGACTGAAGCTTTCTTT,CSASEAGEGTEAFF
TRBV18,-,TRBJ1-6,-,TGTGCCAGCTCCGGGGAAACTGGCAATTCACCCCTCCACTTT,CASSGETGNSPLHF